This T cell receptor beta chain came from a study of CD8 T cells in ankylosing spondylitis. The CDR3 is 12 amino acids. V lost 0 bases to trimming and J lost 5 bases, with 2 bases between them. In germline, CDR1 is SGDLS, CDR2 YYNGEE. In TCRdb, the 5' RACE reads were re-called with MiXCR into one record per CDR3 protein. The data hold 40,000 to 50,000 distinct CDR3 sequences, with roughly 2.5% observed a single time. This clonotype appeared many times. Sequencing was performed on blood, either unsorted or a sorted T cell fraction (not recorded which). V usage is TRBV9 and J usage is TRBJ2-2; D not certain. The receptor was derived from a male donor with ankylosing spondylitis or in good health (not recorded which). CDR3 residues: CASSVETGELFF. DNA for the CDR3: TGTGCCAGCAGCGTAGAAACCGGGGAGCTGTTTTTT. Looking up the rest from reference TRBV9 and TRBJ2-2 gives the full variable domain: DSGVTQTPKHLITATGQRVTLRCSPRSGDLSVYWYQQSLDQGLQFLIQYYNGEERAKGNILERFSAQQFPDLHSELNLSSLELGDSALYFCASSVETGELFFGEGSRLTVL.